This T cell receptor beta chain appears in the sequencing data of a study of OX40 agonist ivuxolimab in advanced cancers. As to this clone: Its antigen is not identified.

Notes on the study in general: In the expanded peripheral T cells, antigen specificity was never determined.

TCRdb's copy holds only in-frame clones and misses some; the assay was immunoSEQ multiplex PCR. The sample holds 70,000 to 95,000 clones, around 90% seen once. The CDR3 consists of 15 residues. CDR1 and CDR2 from the germline V gene are SEHNR and FQNEAQ (reference sequence). V was clipped by 1 base and J by 8 bases; unmatched bases: 8. The clonotype originates from an adult with an advanced solid tumor such as melanoma, head and neck, liver or kidney cancer. The source was CD4+ or CD8+ T cells sorted from blood, collected in a trial of the OX40 agonist ivuxolimab. The chain carries TRBV7-9 and TRBJ2-3, with 8 bases matching TRBD2. The CDR3 protein is CASSLEPAGDGTQYF. The CDR3 DNA follows: TGTGCCAGCAGCTTAGAACCAGCGGGAGACGGTACGCAGTATTTT.